This T cell receptor (beta chain) was identified during a study of radiotherapy plus CTLA-4 blockade in lung cancer. Study information: With approximately 33% of patients having disease control, objective responses were seen in 15% to 20%.

Only in-frame clones appear in the TCRdb table, and some are missing; sequencing was by immunoSEQ multiplex PCR. This table has under 90,000 clones, less than 80% appearing once. Focal radiation was given together with CTLA-4 blockade (ipilimumab) to patients with chemo-refractory metastatic non-small-cell lung cancer. CDR3 length: 15 residues. Trimming took off 3 bases at V and 3 bases at J, with 12 bases between the two ends. Germline lookup yields CDR1 KGHSH and CDR2 LQKENI. The chain employs TRBV18 and TRBJ1-5; tentatively, D is TRBD1 (5 bases). The TCR sequence derives from a human donor with non-small cell lung cancer that progressed on radiotherapy plus ipilimumab. The specimen was peripheral blood, collected from a patient treated with radiotherapy plus ipilimumab. The CDR3 nucleotides read TGTGCCAGCTCACCGGGACGGACGCCCAATCAGCCCCAGCATTTT. Translating it yields CASSPGRTPNQPQHF.